The 8 T cell receptor beta chains below all came from one sample that was sequenced in a study of T cells in localized non-small cell lung cancer. Libraries were prepared by immunoSEQ multiplex PCR; TCRdb keeps only in-frame clonotypes and omits some of them. The sample has about 53,000 clones; roughly 83% are singletons. This sample comprised peripheral blood mononuclear cells, obtained before any cancer treatment. The receptors were gathered from a man between 40 and 70 years old with stage III lung adenocarcinoma.

The V and J genes are TRBV11-3 and TRBJ2-3; no clear D. The germline CDR1 and CDR2 sequences are SGHNT and YENEEA. V was shortened by 1 base and J by 4 bases, with 15 bases between the two germline ends. The CDR3 has 16 amino acids. CDR3 residues: CASSLVISAAADTQYF. CDR3 nucleotide sequence: TGTGCCAGCAGCTTAGTCATAAGCGCGGCCGCAGATACGCAGTATTTT.

The chain is built from TRBV7-3 and TRBJ2-1; 15 bases are shared with TRBD2. V shed 5 bases, J shed 7 bases, and the junction held 6 bases outside the gene matches. Germline CDR1 is SGHTA and CDR2 is FQGTGA. The CDR3 is 16 residues long. The CDR3, as DNA: TGTGCCAGCAGCCGAACGGGGACTAGCGGGGGGAATGAGCAGTTCTTC. Encoded protein: CASSRTGTSGGNEQFF.

This clone was observed a single time. The chain joins TRBV2 to TRBJ2-5, with TRBD2 matching 14 bases. The CDR3 consists of 17 residues. The germline V gene encodes CDR1 SNHLY and CDR2 FYNNEI. V gave up 3 bases and J gave up 5 bases; unmatched junction bases: 8. Here the CDR3 DNA reads TGTGCCAGCAGTGAGGGACTAGCGGGGGCCAAGGGGGAGACCCAGTACTTC. Translated, it gives CASSEGLAGAKGETQYF. Full variable domain (remainder filled in from reference TRBV2 and TRBJ2-5): EPEVTQTPSHQVTQMGQEVILRCVPISNHLYFYWYRQILGQKVEFLVSFYNNEISEKSEIFDDQFSVERPDGSNFTLKIRSTKLEDSAMYFCASSEGLAGAKGETQYFGPGTRLLVL.

The rearrangement links TRBV2 to TRBJ2-3; D uncertain. V lost 2 bases to trimming and J lost 7 bases, with 7 bases between them. This CDR3 is built from 12 residues. CDR1 and CDR2 (germline): SNHLY, FYNNEI. CDR3 bases: TGTGCCAGCAGTGAACGAGAATATACGCAGTATTTT. This translates into CASSEREYTQYF.

The rearrangement uses TRBV7-2 and TRBJ2-7; TRBD2 matches 8 bases. Germline CDR1 is SGHTA and CDR2 is FQGNSA. The CDR3 extends over 15 amino acids. J gave up 3 bases and V 8 bases, and 12 bases lay outside the gene matches. The CDR3 DNA reads as TGTGCCAGCTCACCCCAACCGGGACTAGGCTACGAGCAGTACTTC. Amino acid sequence: CASSPQPGLGYEQYF.

J is TRBJ2-5 and V is TRBV11-3; 9 bases fit TRBD2. Per germline, CDR1 SGHNT and CDR2 YENEEA. The CDR3 has 17 residues. The V segment lost 1 base and the J segment 3 bases; nucleotides outside the gene matches: 9. As DNA, the CDR3 is TGTGCCAGCAGCTTAGCTGGTAGCGGGAGAGGAGAAGAGACCCAGTACTTC. Amino acids: CASSLAGSGRGEETQYF.

The chain recombines TRBV5-5 with TRBJ2-7, with D unresolved. V was pared by 0 bases and J by 0 bases, with 7 bases between. This CDR3 spans 14 amino acids. Germline CDR1 reads SGHKS; CDR2 reads YYEKEE (reference sequence). The CDR3 bases are TGTGCCAGCAGCTTGGAGGACGCCTCCTACGAGCAGTACTTC. Protein: CASSLEDASYEQYF.

The chain employs TRBV7-2 and TRBJ2-1; TRBD2 matches 12 bases. Trimming cost V 1 base and J 6 bases; bases outside gene matches: 4. CDR3 length: 16 amino acids. Germline V lookup: CDR1 SGHTA, CDR2 FQGNSA. The CDR3 protein is CASSLGLAGGFNEQFF. Written as DNA, the CDR3 is TGTGCCAGCAGCTTAGGGCTAGCGGGGGGGTTCAATGAGCAGTTCTTC. Combining the CDR3 with reference TRBV7-2 and TRBJ2-1 gives the whole variable domain GAGVSQSPSNKVTEKGKDVELRCDPISGHTALYWYRQSLGQGLEFLIYFQGNSAPDKSGLPSDRFSAERTGGSVSTLTIQRTQQEDSAVYLCASSLGLAGGFNEQFFGPGTRLTVL.